The 10 T cell receptor beta chains in this list originate from one sample, sequenced in a study of cytomegalovirus exposure and HLA in healthy donors. The PCR contained 60 Vbeta and 13 Jbeta primers. The protocol was immunoSEQ multiplex PCR, while the TCRdb copy is restricted to in-frame clones and leaves out a portion. The repertoire has around 200,000 clones, 70% to 85% of them found once; the top ten carry around 0.2%. Source material: PBMCs. The receptors originated from a girl aged 2-10 years in good health and CMV-seronegative.

Only a few counts were recorded for this clone. This rearrangement joins TRBV29-1 to TRBJ2-7; 8 bases line up with TRBD1. Unmatched junction bases numbered 3, after V lost 4 bases and J lost 1 base. The CDR3 loop spans 13 amino acids. CDR1 and CDR2 (germline): SQVTM, ANQGSEA. The CDR3 is CSVVGQASYEQYF. The CDR3 DNA sequence: TGCAGCGTTGTGGGACAGGCTTCCTACGAGCAGTACTTC.

This clone was seen only once. This rearrangement joins TRBV7-7 to TRBJ2-5, with a possible D match to TRBD2 (5 bases). CDR1 is SSHAT, CDR2 FNYEAQ, per germline (reference sequence). CDR3 length: 14 amino acids. V dropped 1 base and J dropped 1 base, with 7 bases sitting between them. CDR3 bases: TGTGCCAGCAGCTTAGGAGGGTTCCAAGAGACCCAGTACTTC. Its translation: CASSLGGFQETQYF.

This clone was counted a few times. The rearrangement joins TRBV6-1 to TRBJ1-1, with 7 bases matching TRBD1. The CDR3 is 15 amino acids. The germline V gene has CDR1 MNHNS and CDR2 SASEGT. V lost 3 bases to trimming and J lost 0 bases; unmatched junction nucleotides: 4. Here the CDR3 DNA reads TGTGCCAGCAGTGAGACAGGGTCGATGAACACTGAAGCTTTCTTT. This translates into CASSETGSMNTEAFF.

This clone showed up just once. This chain links TRBV10-3 with TRBJ1-1; 10 bases line up with TRBD1. V was clipped by 7 bases and J by 3 bases; unmatched bases: 5. This CDR3 region has 14 residues. CDR1 is ENHRY and CDR2 is SYGVKD in the germline V gene. The CDR3 sequence: CAIMADRGYTEAFF. The CDR3 coding sequence is TGTGCCATCATGGCGGACAGGGGGTACACTGAAGCTTTCTTT.

The chain joins TRBV6-5 to TRBJ2-1, with D tentatively TRBD2 (6 bases). The V gene's germline CDR1 is MNHEY and CDR2 SVGAGI. The V end lost 6 bases, the J end lost 0 bases, and 6 bases lay between the germline ends. The CDR3 extends over 13 amino acids. CDR3 region: CASRRDSYNEQFF. CDR3 bases: TGTGCCAGCAGGCGGGACTCCTACAATGAGCAGTTCTTC.

This clone was recorded only once. The chain combines TRBV6-1 with TRBJ1-4, with 9 bases that match TRBD1. Germline V lookup: CDR1 MNHNS, CDR2 SASEGT. This CDR3 has 15 amino acids. The junction had 6 bases not matched to a gene; V was cut back by 4 bases and J by 6 bases. CDR3 sequence (DNA): TGTGCCAGCAGTGTCGCCGGGACAGGGTATGAAAAACTGTTTTTT. Protein product: CASSVAGTGYEKLFF.

This sequence joins TRBV5-6 and TRBJ1-2; 12 bases align to TRBD1. This CDR3 has 16 residues. V was pared by 4 bases and J by 7 bases, with 11 bases of the junction left unmatched. CDR1 and CDR2 from the germline V gene are SGHDT and YYEEEE. The DNA of the CDR3 is TGTGCCAGCAGCCTACTCCCGGGACAGGGGGCTTCTGGCTACACCTTC. Amino acids: CASSLLPGQGASGYTF.

The chain combines TRBV7-9 with TRBJ2-3; TRBD1 aligns across 12 bases. CDR3 length: 15 residues. Per the germline V gene, CDR1 is SEHNR and CDR2 is FQNEAQ (reference sequence). V dropped 5 bases and J dropped 4; count of bases not matched to a gene: 4. Here the CDR3 DNA reads TGTGCCAGCAGCCGGGACAGGGGGCTCTCAGATACGCAGTATTTT. Protein: CASSRDRGLSDTQYF.

V and J are TRBV2 and TRBJ2-7; D is ambiguous. CDR1 SNHLY and CDR2 FYNNEI come from the germline V gene. Trimming removed 4 bases at V and 0 bases at J, with 4 bases between. The CDR3 runs to 12 residues. This chain's CDR3 is CASSVNSYEQYF. Here the CDR3 DNA reads TGTGCCAGCAGTGTCAACTCCTACGAGCAGTACTTC.

The chain links TRBV18 to TRBJ1-1; 8 nucleotides align to TRBD1. V shed 1 base and J 1 base; nucleotides not matched to a gene: 8. CDR1 KGHSH and CDR2 LQKENI come from the germline V gene. There are 17 residues in the CDR3. CDR3 protein: CASSPQPWTGRNTEAFF. CDR3 nucleotide sequence: TGTGCCAGCTCACCACAACCCTGGACAGGGAGGAACACTGAAGCTTTCTTT. The variable domain in full, completed from reference TRBV18 and TRBJ1-1, reads NAGVMQNPRHLVRRRGQEARLRCSPMKGHSHVYWYRQLPEEGLKFMVYLQKENIIDESGMPKERFSAEFPKEGPSILRIQQVVRGDSAAYFCASSPQPWTGRNTEAFFGQGTRLTVV.